A single sample gave rise to the 23 T cell receptor beta chains below, sequenced in a study of radiotherapy plus CTLA-4 blockade in lung cancer. Data came from immunoSEQ multiplex PCR; TCRdb stores just in-frame clones and leaves some out. The repertoire has 85,000 to 120,000 clones, approximately 81% of them found once; the top ten carry 2% to 3%. The sample here was peripheral blood, taken from a patient treated with radiotherapy plus ipilimumab. These receptors all stem from a human donor with non-small cell lung cancer that progressed on radiotherapy plus ipilimumab. Some clones in this sample may be carry-over from other donors' samples.

The chain combines TRBV9 with TRBJ1-1, with 8 bases identical to TRBD1. Germline values: CDR1 SGDLS, CDR2 YYNGEE. This CDR3 comprises 15 residues. The trim removed 0 bases at V and 5 bases at J, leaving 6 bases unmatched. The CDR3 reads CASSVGGRGLTEAFF. The CDR3 DNA reads as TGTGCCAGCAGCGTAGGAGGCAGGGGGCTTACTGAAGCTTTCTTT.

This clone was counted between two and nine times. The chain uses TRBV27 and TRBJ1-5; D not certain. CDR3 length equals 17 residues. Germline loops: CDR1 MNHEY, CDR2 SMNVEV (reference sequence). Trimming left V 2 bases short and J 1 base short, with 15 bases between. In nucleotides, the CDR3 is TGTGCCAGCAGTTTAAAGCCGGGAAGGGCGAGCAATCAGCCCCAGCATTTT. Protein: CASSLKPGRASNQPQHF.

The V gene is TRBV15, the J gene TRBJ2-7; TRBD1 agrees at 7 bases. J was trimmed by 3 bases and V by 3 bases; bases with no gene match: 5. This CDR3 region has 14 residues. Germline V gives CDR1 LNHNV, CDR2 YYDKDF (reference sequence). The CDR3 nucleotides are TGTGCCACCAGCAGGGGTGGGGACAGCTACGAGCAGTACTTC. Translation: CATSRGGDSYEQYF.

This chain joins TRBV20-1 and TRBJ2-7; D is unclear. The V end lost 5 bases, the J end lost 3 bases, and 8 bases lay between the germline ends. This CDR3 has 11 residues. Germline V gene lookup returns CDR1 DFQATT and CDR2 SNEGSKA (reference sequence). The CDR3 spells CSARPNYEQYF. CDR3 bases: TGCAGTGCTCGACCGAACTACGAGCAGTACTTC.

The chain employs TRBV27 and TRBJ2-4; D gene uncertain. V lost 3 bases and J lost 3, with 18 bases in between. CDR1 and CDR2 (germline): MNHEY, SMNVEV (reference sequence). The CDR3 totals 17 residues. CDR3: CASSLASPFYDKNIQYF. The CDR3 nucleotides are TGTGCCAGCAGTTTGGCGTCCCCCTTTTATGACAAAAACATTCAGTACTTC.

This chain uses TRBV18 with TRBJ1-3; D gene uncertain. Between the trimmed V and J ends, which lost 9 bases and 2 bases, there was a span of 14 bases. Per the germline V gene, CDR1 is KGHSH and CDR2 is LQKENI. The CDR3 totals 14 residues. In DNA, the CDR3 is TGTGCCAGTACACGGGCAATGACTGGAAACACCATATATTTT. Its protein is CASTRAMTGNTIYF. Variable domain in full (rest from reference TRBV18 and TRBJ1-3): NAGVMQNPRHLVRRRGQEARLRCSPMKGHSHVYWYRQLPEEGLKFMVYLQKENIIDESGMPKERFSAEFPKEGPSILRIQQVVRGDSAAYFCASTRAMTGNTIYFGEGSWLTVV.

This clone has only a few counts. V is TRBV7-2 and J is TRBJ2-5; D may match TRBD1 or TRBD2 (5 bases each). The germline V gene has CDR1 SGHTA and CDR2 FQGNSA. Trimming removed 1 base at V and 5 bases at J, with 14 bases between. The CDR3 loop spans 15 amino acids. DNA for the CDR3: TGTGCCAGCAGCTTAGTCGGGGCGAGAGGGGAGACCCAGTACTTC. As protein: CASSLVGARGETQYF.

The chain couples TRBV9 to TRBJ2-3; 9 bases are shared with TRBD2. The junction had 10 bases not matched to a gene; V was cut back by 0 bases and J by 5 bases. Germline lookup yields CDR1 SGDLS and CDR2 YYNGEE. The CDR3 has 17 amino acids. The CDR3 DNA reads as TGTGCCAGCAGCGTAGGAGTAGCGGGGGCGCAGGGAGATACGCAGTATTTT. This encodes CASSVGVAGAQGDTQYF.

This chain joins TRBV2 and TRBJ2-5, with 16 bases aligning to TRBD2. J lost 5 bases, V lost 6 bases, and 6 bases had no gene match. The CDR3 sequence is 16 residues long. CDR1 is SNHLY, CDR2 FYNNEI, per germline. As DNA, the CDR3 is TGTGCCAGCAGCCAGGGACTAGCGGGGGGGTCGGAGACCCAGTACTTC. Amino acids: CASSQGLAGGSETQYF.

The V gene is TRBV6-1, the J gene TRBJ2-7; TRBD2 is a possible D gene (6 bases). Trimming removed 7 bases at V and 6 bases at J, with 13 bases between. Germline CDR1 is MNHNS and CDR2 is SASEGT. The CDR3 contains 12 residues. The CDR3 region has the DNA TGTGCCAGCACGGGCTCGGGGGTCGAGCAGTACTTC. This codes for CASTGSGVEQYF.

The chain is built from TRBV4-3 and TRBJ1-5; no clear D. Trimming removed 2 bases from V and 5 bases from J, with 16 bases in between. The CDR3 has 16 residues. Germline CDR1 LGHNA, CDR2 YSLEER. CDR3 DNA sequence: TGCGCCAGCAGCCAATCACCCAGGCCGAGAGATCAGCCCCAGCATTTT. Protein product: CASSQSPRPRDQPQHF.

The chain employs TRBV7-2 and TRBJ2-6; TRBD1 is a possible D gene (5 bases). Looked up from germline, CDR1 is SGHTA and CDR2 is FQGNSA. This CDR3 has 15 residues. Trimming took off 6 bases at V and 0 bases at J, with 9 bases between the two ends. The CDR3 sequence is CASRRQNSGANVLTF. CDR3 nucleotide sequence: TGTGCCAGCAGACGACAGAACTCTGGGGCCAACGTCCTGACTTTC.

The chain combines TRBV7-9 with TRBJ2-5; D not resolved. Between the trimmed V and J ends, which lost 3 bases and 7 bases, there was a span of 9 bases. The germline V gene encodes CDR1 SEHNR and CDR2 FQNEAQ (reference sequence). The CDR3 covers 12 residues. The CDR3, as DNA: TGTGCCAGCAGCTTTTTACCCGGGACCCAGTACTTC. Amino acid sequence: CASSFLPGTQYF.

On this clone itself: One end of the junction varies from germline; a read error may be responsible. The same CDR3 arises from other DNA sequences in this sample as well. This chain connects TRBV27 to TRBJ2-2; 9 nucleotides line up with TRBD1. The CDR3 totals 16 residues. In germline, CDR1 is MNHEY, CDR2 SMNVEV (reference sequence). CDR3 bases: TGTGCCAGCAGTTCTAACAGGGGGCAGGACACCGGGGAGTTGTTTTTT. Its protein product is CASSSNRGQDTGELFF.

The CDR3 loop reads CASSPPVGPYEQYF. Written as DNA, the CDR3 is TGTGCCAGTAGTCCCCCCGTCGGCCCTTACGAGCAGTACTTC. J is TRBJ2-7 and V is TRBV19; no clear D. CDR1 is LNHDA and CDR2 is SQIVND in the germline V gene (reference sequence). The CDR3 contains 14 residues. V was clipped by 5 bases and J by 4 bases, with 15 bases between them.

The V and J genes are TRBV18 and TRBJ2-1; TRBD2 matches at 11 bases. Germline V lookup: CDR1 KGHSH, CDR2 LQKENI. Trimming took 6 bases from V and 8 from J; bases not matched to a gene: 9. This CDR3 spans 15 amino acids. CDR3 loop: CASSLGLAVVDEQFF. CDR3 DNA: TGTGCCAGCTCCCTGGGACTAGCGGTGGTTGATGAGCAGTTCTTC. The full variable domain, its missing parts supplied by reference TRBV18 and TRBJ2-1, is NAGVMQNPRHLVRRRGQEARLRCSPMKGHSHVYWYRQLPEEGLKFMVYLQKENIIDESGMPKERFSAEFPKEGPSILRIQQVVRGDSAAYFCASSLGLAVVDEQFFGPGTRLTVL.

J is TRBJ2-1 and V is TRBV4-3; unclear D gene. CDR3 length: 13 amino acids. V lost 0 bases and J lost 5, with 5 bases in between. Looked up from germline, CDR1 is LGHNA and CDR2 is YSLEER. CDR3 bases: TGCGCCAGCAGCCAAGATCGCAACAATGAGCAGTTCTTC. As protein: CASSQDRNNEQFF.

Note on this clone: Other DNA sequences in this sample translate to the same CDR3. J is TRBJ2-5 and V is TRBV5-1; 7 nucleotides line up with TRBD1. The V gene's germline CDR1 is SGHRS and CDR2 YFSETQ. The V and J ends lost 4 bases and 1 base, in that order; junction bases with no gene match: 7. The CDR3 consists of 15 residues. The CDR3 DNA follows: TGCGCCAGCAGCACCCCGGACAGGAGCCAAGAGACCCAGTACTTC. It translates to CASSTPDRSQETQYF.

The chain couples TRBV6-4 to TRBJ2-1; 10 bases line up with TRBD2. The CDR3 spans 15 residues. In germline, CDR1 is MRHNA, CDR2 SNTAGT. Unmatched junction bases numbered 0, after V lost 4 bases and J lost 0 bases. For the CDR3, the DNA is TGTGCCAGCAGTGTAGCGGGGGGCTCCTACAATGAGCAGTTCTTC. Protein product: CASSVAGGSYNEQFF.

The chain carries TRBV7-9 and TRBJ2-3; 9 bases fit TRBD1. This CDR3 comprises 17 residues. Germline assignment: CDR1 SEHNR and CDR2 FQNEAQ (reference sequence). The ends lost 4 bases at V and 2 bases at J; junction bases unmatched: 10. The CDR3 is CASSSSGDRAYTDTQYF. CDR3 nucleotides: TGTGCCAGCAGCTCCTCGGGGGACAGGGCTTACACAGATACGCAGTATTTT.

This clone was recorded a few times. J is TRBJ1-3 and V is TRBV4-1, with D unresolved. Trimming took 3 bases from V and 0 from J, leaving 15 bases between them. This CDR3 is 17 amino acids long. Germline loops: CDR1 MGHRA, CDR2 YSYEKL. The CDR3 DNA follows: TGCGCCAGCAGCCAGGTACCGGGCCACCACTCTGGAAACACCATATATTTT. Its protein product is CASSQVPGHHSGNTIYF.

The CDR3: CSVIQNSNQPQHF. CDR3 sequence (DNA): TGCAGCGTTATACAAAATTCCAATCAGCCCCAGCATTTT. The rearrangement links TRBV29-1 to TRBJ1-5; D remains ambiguous. V was cut by 5 bases and J by 3 bases, with 11 bases left in between. The germline gives CDR1 SQVTM, CDR2 ANQGSEA. The CDR3 totals 13 residues. Full variable domain (outside the CDR3, taken from reference TRBV29-1 and TRBJ1-5): SAVISQKPSRDICQRGTSLTIQCQVDSQVTMMFWYRQQPGQSLTLIATANQGSEATYESGFVIDKFPISRPNLTFSTLTVSNMSPEDSSIYLCSVIQNSNQPQHFGDGTRLSIL.

The V and J genes are TRBV30 and TRBJ1-6; D is unclear. The CDR3 totals 13 residues. The V and J ends lost 3 bases and 5 bases respectively, with 8 bases between them. Per germline, CDR1 GTSNPN and CDR2 SVGIG (reference sequence). The CDR3 region has the DNA TGTGCCTGGAGCTCTGGCCATAATTCACCCCTCCACTTT. Translation: CAWSSGHNSPLHF. The complete variable domain, with remaining parts taken from reference TRBV30 and TRBJ1-6, reads SQTIHQWPATLVQPVGSPLSLECTVEGTSNPNLYWYRQAAGRGLQLLFYSVGIGQISSEVPQNLSASRPQDRQFILSSKKLLLSDSGFYLCAWSSGHNSPLHFGNGTRLTVT.